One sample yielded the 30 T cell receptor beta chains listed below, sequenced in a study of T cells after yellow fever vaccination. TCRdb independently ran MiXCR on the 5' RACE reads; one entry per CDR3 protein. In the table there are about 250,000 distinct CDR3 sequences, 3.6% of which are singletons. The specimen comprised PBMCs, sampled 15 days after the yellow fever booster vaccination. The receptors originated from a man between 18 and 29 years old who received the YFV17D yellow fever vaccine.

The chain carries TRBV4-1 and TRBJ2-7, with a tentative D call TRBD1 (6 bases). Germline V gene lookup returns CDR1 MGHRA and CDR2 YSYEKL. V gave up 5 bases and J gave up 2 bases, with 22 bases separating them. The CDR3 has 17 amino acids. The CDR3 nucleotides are TGCGCCAGCAGCTCTCGACCGGACAGTTATACAACCTACGAGCAGTACTTC. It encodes CASSSRPDSYTTYEQYF.

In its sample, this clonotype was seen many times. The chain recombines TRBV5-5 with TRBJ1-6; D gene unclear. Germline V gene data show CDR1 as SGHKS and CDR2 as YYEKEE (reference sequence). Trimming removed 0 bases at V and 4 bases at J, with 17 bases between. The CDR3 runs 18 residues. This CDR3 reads CASSLGHVSRGYNSPLHF. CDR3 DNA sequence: TGTGCCAGCAGCTTGGGCCACGTCTCCCGTGGATATAATTCACCCCTCCACTTT.

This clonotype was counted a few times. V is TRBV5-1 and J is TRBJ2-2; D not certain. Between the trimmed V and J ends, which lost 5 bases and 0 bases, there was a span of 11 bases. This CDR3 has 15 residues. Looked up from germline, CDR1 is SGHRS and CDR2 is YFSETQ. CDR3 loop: CASSGKPPNTGELFF. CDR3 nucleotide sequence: TGCGCCAGCAGTGGGAAGCCCCCGAACACCGGGGAGCTGTTTTTT. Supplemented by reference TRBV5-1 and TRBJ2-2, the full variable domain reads KAGVTQTPRYLIKTRGQQVTLSCSPISGHRSVSWYQQTPGQGLQFLFEYFSETQRNKGNFPGRFSGRQFSNSRSEMNVSTLELGDSALYLCASSGKPPNTGELFFGEGSRLTVL.

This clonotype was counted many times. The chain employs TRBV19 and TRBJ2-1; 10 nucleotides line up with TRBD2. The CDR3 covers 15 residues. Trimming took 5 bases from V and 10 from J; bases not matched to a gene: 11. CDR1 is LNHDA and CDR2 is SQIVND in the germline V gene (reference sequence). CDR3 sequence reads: CASSVLAGVSREQFF. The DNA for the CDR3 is TGTGCCAGTAGTGTTCTAGCGGGGGTCTCCAGAGAGCAGTTCTTC.

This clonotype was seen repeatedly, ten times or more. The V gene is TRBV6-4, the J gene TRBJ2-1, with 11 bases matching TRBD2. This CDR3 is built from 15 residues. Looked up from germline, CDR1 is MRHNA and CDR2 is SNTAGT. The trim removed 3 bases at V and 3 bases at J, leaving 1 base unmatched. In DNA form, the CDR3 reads TGTGCCAGCAGTGAACTAGCGGGGGTCTACAATGAGCAGTTCTTC. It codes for CASSELAGVYNEQFF.

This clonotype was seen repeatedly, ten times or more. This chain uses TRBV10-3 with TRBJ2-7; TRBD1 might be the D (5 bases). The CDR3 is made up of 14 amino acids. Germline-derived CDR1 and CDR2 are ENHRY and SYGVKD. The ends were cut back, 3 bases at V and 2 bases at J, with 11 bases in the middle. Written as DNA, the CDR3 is TGTGCCATCAGTGAAGGCGCAGGGCCCTACGAGCAGTACTTC. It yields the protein CAISEGAGPYEQYF.

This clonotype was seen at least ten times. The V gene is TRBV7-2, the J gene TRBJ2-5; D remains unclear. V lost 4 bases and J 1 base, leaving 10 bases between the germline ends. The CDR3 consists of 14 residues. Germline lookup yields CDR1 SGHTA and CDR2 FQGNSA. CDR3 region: CASSYLTRQETQYF. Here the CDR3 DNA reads TGTGCCAGCAGCTACCTCACACGCCAAGAGACCCAGTACTTC.

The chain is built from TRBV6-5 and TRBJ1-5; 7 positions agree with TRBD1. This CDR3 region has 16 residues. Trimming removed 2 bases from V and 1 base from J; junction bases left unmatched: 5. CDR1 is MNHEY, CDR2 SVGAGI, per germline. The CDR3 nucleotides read TGTGCCAGCAGTTACAGGGCGGGACAGAGCAATCAGCCCCAGCATTTT. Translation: CASSYRAGQSNQPQHF.

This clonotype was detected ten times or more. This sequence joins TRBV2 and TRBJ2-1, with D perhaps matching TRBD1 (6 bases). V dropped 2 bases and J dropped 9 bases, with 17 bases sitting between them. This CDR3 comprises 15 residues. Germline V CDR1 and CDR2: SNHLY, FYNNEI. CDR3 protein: CASSEIGPAGAEQFF. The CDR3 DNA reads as TGTGCCAGCAGTGAAATTGGGCCAGCAGGGGCTGAGCAGTTCTTC. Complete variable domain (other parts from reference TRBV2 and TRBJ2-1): EPEVTQTPSHQVTQMGQEVILRCVPISNHLYFYWYRQILGQKVEFLVSFYNNEISEKSEIFDDQFSVERPDGSNFTLKIRSTKLEDSAMYFCASSEIGPAGAEQFFGPGTRLTVL.

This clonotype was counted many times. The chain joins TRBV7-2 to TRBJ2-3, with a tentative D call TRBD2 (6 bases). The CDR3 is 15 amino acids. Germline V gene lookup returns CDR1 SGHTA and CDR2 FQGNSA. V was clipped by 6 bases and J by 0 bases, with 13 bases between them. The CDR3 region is CASSRQGGSTDTQYF. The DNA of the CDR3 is TGTGCCAGCAGTCGACAAGGAGGGAGCACAGATACGCAGTATTTT. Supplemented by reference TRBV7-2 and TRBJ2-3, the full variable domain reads GAGVSQSPSNKVTEKGKDVELRCDPISGHTALYWYRQSLGQGLEFLIYFQGNSAPDKSGLPSDRFSAERTGGSVSTLTIQRTQQEDSAVYLCASSRQGGSTDTQYFGPGTRLTVL.

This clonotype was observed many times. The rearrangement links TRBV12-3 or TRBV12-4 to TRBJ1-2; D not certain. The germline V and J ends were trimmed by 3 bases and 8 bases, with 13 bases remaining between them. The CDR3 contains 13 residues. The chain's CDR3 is CASSFSSLSGYTF. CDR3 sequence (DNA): TGTGCCAGCAGTTTCAGTAGCCTATCGGGCTACACCTTC.

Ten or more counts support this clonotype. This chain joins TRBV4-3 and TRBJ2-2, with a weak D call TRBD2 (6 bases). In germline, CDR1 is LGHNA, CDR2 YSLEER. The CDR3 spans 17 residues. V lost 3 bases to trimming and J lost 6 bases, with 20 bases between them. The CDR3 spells CASSQAAGTEDPGELFF. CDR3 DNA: TGCGCCAGCAGCCAGGCCGCCGGGACTGAGGATCCCGGGGAGCTGTTTTTT.

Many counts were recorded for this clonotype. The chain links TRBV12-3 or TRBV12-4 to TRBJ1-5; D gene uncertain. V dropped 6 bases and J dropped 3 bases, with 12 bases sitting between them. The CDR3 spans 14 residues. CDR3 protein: CASRGGGNNQPQHF. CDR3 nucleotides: TGTGCCAGCAGGGGCGGAGGGAACAATCAGCCCCAGCATTTT.

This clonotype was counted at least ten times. The CDR3 spells CASSHSTGGNLYNEQFF. CDR3 nucleotides: TGTGCCAGCAGCCACTCCACGGGGGGGAACCTCTACAATGAGCAGTTCTTC. V is TRBV3-1 and J is TRBJ2-1; TRBD2 aligns across 8 bases. CDR3 length equals 17 residues. V gave up 3 bases and J gave up 3 bases; unmatched junction bases: 10. Germline CDR1 reads LGHDT; CDR2 reads YNNKEL (reference sequence).

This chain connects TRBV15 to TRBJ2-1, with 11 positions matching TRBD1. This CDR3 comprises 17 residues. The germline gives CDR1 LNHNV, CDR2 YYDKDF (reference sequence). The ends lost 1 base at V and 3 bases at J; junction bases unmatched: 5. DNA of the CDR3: TGTGCCACCAGCAGAGTACCGGGACAGGGGGGCTACAATGAGCAGTTCTTC. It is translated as CATSRVPGQGGYNEQFF. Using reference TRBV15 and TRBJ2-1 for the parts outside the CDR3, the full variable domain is DAMVIQNPRYQVTQFGKPVTLSCSQTLNHNVMYWYQQKSSQAPKLLFHYYDKDFNNEADTPDNFQSRRPNTSFCFLDIRSPGLGDTAMYLCATSRVPGQGGYNEQFFGPGTRLTVL.

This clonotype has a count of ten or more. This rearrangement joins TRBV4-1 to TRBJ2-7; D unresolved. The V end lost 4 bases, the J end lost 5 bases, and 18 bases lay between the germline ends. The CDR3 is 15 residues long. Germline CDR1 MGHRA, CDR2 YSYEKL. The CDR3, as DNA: TGCGCCAGCAGCCTCCGGACCAAGCTCCATGACGAGCAGTACTTC. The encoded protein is CASSLRTKLHDEQYF.

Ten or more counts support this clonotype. CDR3 DNA sequence: TGTGCCAGCAGTTTAACACCCTCCTACGAGCAGTACGTC. Amino acid sequence: CASSLTPSYEQYV. The rearrangement links TRBV12-3 or TRBV12-4 to TRBJ2-7, with unresolved D. Deletions cut 2 bases from V and 0 bases from J, with 5 bases between. CDR3 length equals 13 residues.

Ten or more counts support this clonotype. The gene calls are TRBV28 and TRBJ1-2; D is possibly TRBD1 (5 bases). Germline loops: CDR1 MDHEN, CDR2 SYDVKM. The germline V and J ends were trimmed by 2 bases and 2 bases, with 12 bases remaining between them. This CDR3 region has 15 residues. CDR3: CASSLPGTSNYGYTF. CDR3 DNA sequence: TGTGCCAGCAGTTTACCGGGGACGAGCAACTATGGCTACACCTTC.

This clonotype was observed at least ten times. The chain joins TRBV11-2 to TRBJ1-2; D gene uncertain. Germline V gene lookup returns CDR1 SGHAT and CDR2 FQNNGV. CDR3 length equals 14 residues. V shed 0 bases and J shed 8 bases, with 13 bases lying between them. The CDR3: CASSLDLGGTGYTF. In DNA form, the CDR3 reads TGTGCCAGCAGCTTAGATTTGGGAGGCACGGGCTACACCTTC.

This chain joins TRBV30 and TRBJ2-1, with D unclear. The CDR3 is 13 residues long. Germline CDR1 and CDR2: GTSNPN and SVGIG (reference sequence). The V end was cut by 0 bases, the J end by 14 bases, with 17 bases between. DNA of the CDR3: TGTGCCTGGAGTGTAACCCCAGCACTCGACGAGTTCTTC. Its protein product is CAWSVTPALDEFF.

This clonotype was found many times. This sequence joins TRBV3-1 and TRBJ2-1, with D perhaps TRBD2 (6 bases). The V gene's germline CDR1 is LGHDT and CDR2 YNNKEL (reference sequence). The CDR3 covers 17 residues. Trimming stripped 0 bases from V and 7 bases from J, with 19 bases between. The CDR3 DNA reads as TGTGCCAGCAGCCAAGATGGAGGGGACCCATTTCTAAATGAGCAGTTCTTC. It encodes CASSQDGGDPFLNEQFF.

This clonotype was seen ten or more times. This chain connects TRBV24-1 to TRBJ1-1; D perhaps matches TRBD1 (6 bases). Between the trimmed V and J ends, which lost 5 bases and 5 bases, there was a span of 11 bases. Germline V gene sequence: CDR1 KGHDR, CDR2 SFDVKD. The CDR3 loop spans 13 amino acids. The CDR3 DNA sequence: TGTGCCACCAGTGCGCGGGGGCGAACTGAAGCTTTCTTT. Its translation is CATSARGRTEAFF.

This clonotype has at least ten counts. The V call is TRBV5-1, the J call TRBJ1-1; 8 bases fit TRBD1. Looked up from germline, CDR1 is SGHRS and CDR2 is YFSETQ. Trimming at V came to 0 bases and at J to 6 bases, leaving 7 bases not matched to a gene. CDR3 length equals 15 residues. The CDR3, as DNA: TGCGCCAGCAGCTTGGTGACAGGGGATGTCGCTGAAGCTTTCTTT. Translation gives CASSLVTGDVAEAFF.

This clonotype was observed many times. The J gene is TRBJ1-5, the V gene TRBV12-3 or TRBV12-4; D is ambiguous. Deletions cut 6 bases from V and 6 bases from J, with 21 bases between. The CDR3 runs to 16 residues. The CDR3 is CASSLTGRVAAQPQHF. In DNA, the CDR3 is TGTGCCAGCAGCCTCACCGGGAGGGTAGCGGCTCAGCCCCAGCATTTT.

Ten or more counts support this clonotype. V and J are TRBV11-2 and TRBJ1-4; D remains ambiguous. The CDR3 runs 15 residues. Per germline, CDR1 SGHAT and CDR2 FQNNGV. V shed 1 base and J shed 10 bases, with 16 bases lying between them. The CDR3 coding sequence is TGTGCCAGCAGCTTAGCCCGCCAAGGGATAGGAAAACTGTTTTTT. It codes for CASSLARQGIGKLFF. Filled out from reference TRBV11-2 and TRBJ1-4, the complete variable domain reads EAGVAQSPRYKIIEKRQSVAFWCNPISGHATLYWYQQILGQGPKLLIQFQNNGVVDDSQLPKDRFSAERLKGVDSTLKIQPAKLEDSAVYLCASSLARQGIGKLFFGSGTQLSVL.

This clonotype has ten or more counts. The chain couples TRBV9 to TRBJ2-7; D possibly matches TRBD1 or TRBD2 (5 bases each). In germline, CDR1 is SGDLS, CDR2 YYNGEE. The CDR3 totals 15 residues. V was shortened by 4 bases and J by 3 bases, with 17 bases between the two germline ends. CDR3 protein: CASSTQTAGVYEQYF. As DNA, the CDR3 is TGTGCCAGCAGCACCCAGACAGCCGGGGTCTACGAGCAGTACTTC.

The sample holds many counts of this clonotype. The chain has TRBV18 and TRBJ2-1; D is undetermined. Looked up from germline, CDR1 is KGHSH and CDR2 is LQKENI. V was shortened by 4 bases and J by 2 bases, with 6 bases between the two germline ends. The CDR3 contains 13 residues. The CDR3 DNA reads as TGTGCCAGCTCACGTTCAGCCTACAATGAGCAGTTCTTC. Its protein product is CASSRSAYNEQFF.

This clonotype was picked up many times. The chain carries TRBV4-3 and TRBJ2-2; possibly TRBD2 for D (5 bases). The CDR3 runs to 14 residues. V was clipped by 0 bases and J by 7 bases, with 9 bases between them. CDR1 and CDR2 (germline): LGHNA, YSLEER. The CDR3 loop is CASSQDGVIGELFF. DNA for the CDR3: TGCGCCAGCAGCCAAGACGGGGTAATCGGGGAGCTGTTTTTT.

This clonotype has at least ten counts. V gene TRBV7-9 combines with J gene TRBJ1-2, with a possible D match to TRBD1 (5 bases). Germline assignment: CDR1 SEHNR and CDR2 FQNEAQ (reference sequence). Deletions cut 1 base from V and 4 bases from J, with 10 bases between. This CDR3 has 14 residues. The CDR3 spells CASSLVGHGYGYTF. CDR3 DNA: TGTGCCAGCAGCTTAGTGGGGCATGGCTATGGCTACACCTTC.

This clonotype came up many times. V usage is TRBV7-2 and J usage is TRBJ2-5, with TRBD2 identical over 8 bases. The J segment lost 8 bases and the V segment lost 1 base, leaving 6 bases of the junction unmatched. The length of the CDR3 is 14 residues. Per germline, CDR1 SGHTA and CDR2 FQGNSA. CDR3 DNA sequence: TGTGCCAGCAGCTTAGAGACGGGGGGGGAAACCCAGTACTTC. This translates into CASSLETGGETQYF.